This T cell receptor (beta chain) is from a study of CD8+ T cells in alopecia areata. The ends lost 4 bases at V and 8 bases at J; junction bases unmatched: 6. The V gene's germline CDR1 is PRHDT and CDR2 FYEKMQ (reference sequence). The CDR3 has 13 amino acids. Treatment denoted: oral pan-JAK inhibitor, 5-10 mg twice daily. RNA, once extracted, was reverse transcribed into cDNA for use as the sequencing template. Profiled with immunoSEQ multiplex PCR; TCRdb holds only in-frame clones, not every one. Counted here are 110,000 to 150,000 clones, around half occurring once; the ten biggest clones make up approximately 16%. Study-wide results and caveats: As there was one nonresponder, how baseline CD8+ expansion relates to response remains uncertain. Tofacitinib significantly brought down scalp clonality and expanded CD8+ clones among top 100.

On this clone itself: The antigen remains undetermined.

The sample consisted of CD8+ T cells sorted from blood, taken at week 4, from a patient treated with tofacitinib. V and J are TRBV13 and TRBJ1-2, with TRBD1 matching 8 bases. The receptor was derived from a human donor with alopecia areata. The CDR3 bases are TGTGCCAGCAGCTCGAACCCAGGGGGCGGCTACACCTTC. Protein: CASSSNPGGGYTF.